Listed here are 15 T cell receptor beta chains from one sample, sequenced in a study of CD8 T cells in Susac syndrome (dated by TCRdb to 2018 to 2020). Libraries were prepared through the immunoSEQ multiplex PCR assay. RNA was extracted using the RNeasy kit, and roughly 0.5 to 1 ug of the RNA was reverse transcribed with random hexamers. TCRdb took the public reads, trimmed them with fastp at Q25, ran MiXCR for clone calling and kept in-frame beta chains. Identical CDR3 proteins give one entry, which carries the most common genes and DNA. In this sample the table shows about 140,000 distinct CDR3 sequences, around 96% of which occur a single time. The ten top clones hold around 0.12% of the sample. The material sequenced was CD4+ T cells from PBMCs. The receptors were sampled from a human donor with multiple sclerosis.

CDR3 region: CASSVTPGNTEAFF. The CDR3 nucleotides are TGTGCCAGCAGCGTAACACCAGGGAACACTGAAGCTTTCTTT. The chain recombines TRBV9 with TRBJ1-1; D gene ambiguous. V was shortened by 1 base and J by 1 base, with 8 bases between the two germline ends. Per germline, CDR1 SGDLS and CDR2 YYNGEE. The CDR3 loop spans 14 amino acids.

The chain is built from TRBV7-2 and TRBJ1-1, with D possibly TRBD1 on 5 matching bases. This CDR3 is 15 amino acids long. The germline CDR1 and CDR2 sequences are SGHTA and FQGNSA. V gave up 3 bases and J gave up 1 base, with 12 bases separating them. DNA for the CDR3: TGTGCCAGCAGCTTCAAGGGGTCCGCGAACACTGAAGCTTTCTTT. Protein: CASSFKGSANTEAFF.

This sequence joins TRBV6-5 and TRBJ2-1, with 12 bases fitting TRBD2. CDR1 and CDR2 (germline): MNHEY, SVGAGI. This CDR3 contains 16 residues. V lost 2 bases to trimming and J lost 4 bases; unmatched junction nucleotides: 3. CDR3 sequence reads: CASSYPLAGGYNEQFF. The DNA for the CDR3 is TGTGCCAGCAGTTACCCCCTAGCGGGGGGGTACAATGAGCAGTTCTTC.

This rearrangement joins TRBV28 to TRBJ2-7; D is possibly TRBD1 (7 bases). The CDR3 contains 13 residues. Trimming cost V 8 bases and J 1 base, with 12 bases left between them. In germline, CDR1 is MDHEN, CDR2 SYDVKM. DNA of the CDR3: TGTGCCAGCCGGGCAGGGGGGTCCTACGAGCAGTACTTC. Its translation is CASRAGGSYEQYF.

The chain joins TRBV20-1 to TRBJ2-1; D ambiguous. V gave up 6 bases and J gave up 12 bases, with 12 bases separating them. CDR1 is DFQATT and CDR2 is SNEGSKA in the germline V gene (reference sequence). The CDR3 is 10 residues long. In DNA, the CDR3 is TGCAGTGCCGGCACTCGCGCGCAGTTCTTC. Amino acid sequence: CSAGTRAQFF.

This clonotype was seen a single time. The CDR3 is CASGLWGPRETQYF. In nucleotides, the CDR3 is TGTGCTAGTGGTTTGTGGGGCCCACGGGAGACCCAGTACTTC. The rearrangement links TRBV12-5 to TRBJ2-5; D may be TRBD1 (5 bases). This CDR3 comprises 14 residues. The V and J ends lost 2 bases and 5 bases respectively, with 12 bases between them. Germline V gene data show CDR1 as LGHNT and CDR2 as FRNRAP.

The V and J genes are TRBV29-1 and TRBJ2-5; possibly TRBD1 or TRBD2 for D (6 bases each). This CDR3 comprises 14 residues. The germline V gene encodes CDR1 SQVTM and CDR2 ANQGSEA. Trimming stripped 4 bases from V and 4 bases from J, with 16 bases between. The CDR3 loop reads CSVGGQLARETQYF. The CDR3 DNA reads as TGCAGCGTTGGAGGACAGCTAGCGAGAGAGACCCAGTACTTC.

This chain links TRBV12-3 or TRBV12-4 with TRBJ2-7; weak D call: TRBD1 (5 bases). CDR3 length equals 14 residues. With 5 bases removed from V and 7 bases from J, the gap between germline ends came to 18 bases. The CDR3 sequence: CASSPSEWGEEQYF. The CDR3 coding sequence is TGTGCCAGCAGTCCCAGCGAGTGGGGCGAGGAGCAGTACTTC.

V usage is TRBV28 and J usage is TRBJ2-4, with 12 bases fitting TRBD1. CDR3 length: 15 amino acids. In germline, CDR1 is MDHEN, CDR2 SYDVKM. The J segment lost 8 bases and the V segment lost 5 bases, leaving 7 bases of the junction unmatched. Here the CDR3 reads CASSAKGQGAYIQYF. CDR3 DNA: TGTGCCAGCAGTGCAAAGGGACAGGGGGCGTACATTCAGTACTTC.

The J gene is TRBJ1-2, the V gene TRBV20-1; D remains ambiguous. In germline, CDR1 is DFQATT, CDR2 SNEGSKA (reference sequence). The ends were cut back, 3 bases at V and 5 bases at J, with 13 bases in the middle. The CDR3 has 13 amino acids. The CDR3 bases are TGCAGTGCTAGTTTGCGGACGGAGTATGGCTACACCTTC. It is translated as CSASLRTEYGYTF.

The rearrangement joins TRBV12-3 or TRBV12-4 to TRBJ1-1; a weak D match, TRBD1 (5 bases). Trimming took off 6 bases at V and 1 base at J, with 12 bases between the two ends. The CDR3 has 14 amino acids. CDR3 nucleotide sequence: TGTGCCAGCAGCCGTCGGGGGACGAACACTGAAGCTTTCTTT. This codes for CASSRRGTNTEAFF.

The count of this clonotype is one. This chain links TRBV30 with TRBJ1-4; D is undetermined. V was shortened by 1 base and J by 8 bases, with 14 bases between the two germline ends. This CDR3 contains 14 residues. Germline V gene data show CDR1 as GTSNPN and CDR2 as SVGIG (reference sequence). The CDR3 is CAWSAIIRSEKLFF. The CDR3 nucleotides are TGTGCCTGGAGTGCCATCATTAGGTCGGAAAAACTGTTTTTT.

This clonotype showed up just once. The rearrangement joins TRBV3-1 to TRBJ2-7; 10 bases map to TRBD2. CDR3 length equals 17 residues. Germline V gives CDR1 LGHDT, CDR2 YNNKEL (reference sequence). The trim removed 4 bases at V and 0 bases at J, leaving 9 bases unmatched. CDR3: CASSLTRTSGSSYEQYF. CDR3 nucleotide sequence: TGTGCCAGCAGCCTGACCCGGACTAGCGGAAGCTCCTACGAGCAGTACTTC.

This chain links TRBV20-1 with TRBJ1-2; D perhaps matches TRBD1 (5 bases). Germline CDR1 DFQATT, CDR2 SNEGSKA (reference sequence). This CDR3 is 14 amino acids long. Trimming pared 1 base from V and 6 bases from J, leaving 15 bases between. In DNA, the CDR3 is TGCAGTGCTAGAGTCAGGCCAGGGAGACATGGCTACACCTTC. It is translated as CSARVRPGRHGYTF.

CDR3 sequence reads: CSVLGTGSDGYTF. The CDR3 nucleotides are TGCAGCGTTCTCGGGACAGGGAGCGATGGCTACACCTTC. The rearrangement joins TRBV29-1 to TRBJ1-2, with 9 positions matching TRBD1. The germline CDR1 and CDR2 sequences are SQVTM and ANQGSEA. This CDR3 has 13 amino acids. With V trimmed by 5 bases and J by 6 bases, 7 bases remained unmatched.